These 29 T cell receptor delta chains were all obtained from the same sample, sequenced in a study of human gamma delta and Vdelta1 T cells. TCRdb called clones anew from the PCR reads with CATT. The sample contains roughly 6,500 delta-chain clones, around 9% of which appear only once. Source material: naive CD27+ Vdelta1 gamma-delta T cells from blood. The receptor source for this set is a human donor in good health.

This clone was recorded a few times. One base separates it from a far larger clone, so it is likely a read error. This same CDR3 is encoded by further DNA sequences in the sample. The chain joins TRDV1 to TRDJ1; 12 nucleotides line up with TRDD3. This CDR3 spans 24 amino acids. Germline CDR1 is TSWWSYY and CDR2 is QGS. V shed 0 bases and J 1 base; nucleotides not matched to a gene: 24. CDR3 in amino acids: CALGELPRWGIRQERVKSTDKLIF. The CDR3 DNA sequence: TGTGCTCTTGGGGAACTTCCTCGCTGGGGGATACGGCAGGAGCGAGTCAAAAGCACCGATAAACTCATCTTT.

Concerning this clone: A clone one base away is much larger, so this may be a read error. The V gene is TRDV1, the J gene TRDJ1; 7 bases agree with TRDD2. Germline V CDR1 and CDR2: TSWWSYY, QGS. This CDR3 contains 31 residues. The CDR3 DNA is TGTGCTCTTGGGGACAACCGTCCCGGGTTTCCTACTTCACGGATGTCGGGGTGGGCACCTAGGACCGAAAAGTACACCGATACACTCATCTTT. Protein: CALGDNRPGFPTSRMSGWAPRTEKYTDTLIF.

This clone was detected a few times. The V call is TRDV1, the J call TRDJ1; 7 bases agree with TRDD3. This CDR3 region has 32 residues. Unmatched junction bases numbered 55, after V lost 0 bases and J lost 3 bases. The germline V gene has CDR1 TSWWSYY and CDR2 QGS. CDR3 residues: CALGELGPSYPNYRGGFAKRLEYVSDADKLIF. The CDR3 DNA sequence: TGTGCTCTTGGGGAACTTGGCCCTAGTTATCCCAACTATCGGGGGGGATTTGCGAAACGTTTGGAGTACGTCAGTGACGCCGATAAACTCATCTTT.

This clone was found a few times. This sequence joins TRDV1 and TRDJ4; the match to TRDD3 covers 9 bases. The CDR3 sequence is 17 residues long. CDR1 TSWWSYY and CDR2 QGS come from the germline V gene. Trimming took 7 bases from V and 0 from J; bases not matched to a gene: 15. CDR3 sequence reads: CALEVTWGYAGARPLIF. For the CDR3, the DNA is TGTGCTCTTGAAGTGACTTGGGGATACGCTGGCGCCAGACCCCTGATCTTT.

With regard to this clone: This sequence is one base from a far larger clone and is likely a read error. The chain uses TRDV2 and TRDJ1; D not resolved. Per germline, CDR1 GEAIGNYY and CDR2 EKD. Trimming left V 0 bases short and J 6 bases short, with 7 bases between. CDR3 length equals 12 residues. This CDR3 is CACDTAYYKLIF. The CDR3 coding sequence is TGTGCCTGTGACACCGCCTATTATAAACTCATCTTT.

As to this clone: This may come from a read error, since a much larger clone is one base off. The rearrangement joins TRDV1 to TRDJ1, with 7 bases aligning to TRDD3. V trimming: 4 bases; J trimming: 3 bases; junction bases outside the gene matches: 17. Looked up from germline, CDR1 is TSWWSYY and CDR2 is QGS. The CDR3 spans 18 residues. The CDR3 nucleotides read TGTGCTCTTGGGGGACCTAGAGGATACGAGAAGTACGCCGATAAACTCATCTTT. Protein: CALGGPRGYEKYADKLIF.

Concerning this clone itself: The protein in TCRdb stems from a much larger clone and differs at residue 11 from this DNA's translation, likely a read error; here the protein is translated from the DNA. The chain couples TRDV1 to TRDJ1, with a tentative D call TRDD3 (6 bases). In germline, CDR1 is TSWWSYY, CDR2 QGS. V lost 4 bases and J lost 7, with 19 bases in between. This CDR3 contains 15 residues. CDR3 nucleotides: TGTGCTCTTGGGGGGCGGGATAGGTATAAGGGTAAACTCATCTTT. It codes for CALGGRDRYKGKLIF.

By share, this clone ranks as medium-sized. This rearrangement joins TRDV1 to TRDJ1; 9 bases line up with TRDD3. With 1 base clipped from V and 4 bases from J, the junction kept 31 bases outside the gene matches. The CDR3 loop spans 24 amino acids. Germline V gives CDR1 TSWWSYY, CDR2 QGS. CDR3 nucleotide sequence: TGTGCTCTTGGGGAACCACCCTCTTCTAGATCTCCTACAGGGGATACGCGGCCCAGCGATAAACTCATCTTT. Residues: CALGEPPSSRSPTGDTRPSDKLIF.

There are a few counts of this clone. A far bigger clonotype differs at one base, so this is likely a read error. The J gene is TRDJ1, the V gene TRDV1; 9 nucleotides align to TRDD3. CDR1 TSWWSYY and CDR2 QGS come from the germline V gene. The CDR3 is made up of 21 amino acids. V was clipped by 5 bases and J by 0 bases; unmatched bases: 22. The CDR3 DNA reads TGTGCTCTTGGGCCTAAGGATCCACGTCGGGGGATACTTCGGAACACCGATAAACTCATCTTT. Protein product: CALGPKDPRRGILRNTDKLIF.

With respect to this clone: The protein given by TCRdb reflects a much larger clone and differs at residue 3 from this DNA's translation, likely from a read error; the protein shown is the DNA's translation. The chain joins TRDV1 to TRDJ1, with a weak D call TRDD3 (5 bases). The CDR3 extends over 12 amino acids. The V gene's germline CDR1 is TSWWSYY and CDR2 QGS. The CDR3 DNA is TGTGCTCGTGGGGAACTTAAGAGGCAACTCATCTTT. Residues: CARGELKRQLIF.

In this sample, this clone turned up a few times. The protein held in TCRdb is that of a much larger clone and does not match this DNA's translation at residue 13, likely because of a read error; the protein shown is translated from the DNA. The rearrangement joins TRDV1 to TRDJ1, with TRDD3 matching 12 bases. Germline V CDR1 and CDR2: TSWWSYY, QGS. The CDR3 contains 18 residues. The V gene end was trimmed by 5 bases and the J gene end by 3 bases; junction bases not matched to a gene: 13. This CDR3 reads CALGTSRTGGYYADKLIF. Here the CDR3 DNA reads TGTGCTCTTGGGACCTCCCGTACTGGGGGATACTACGCCGATAAACTCATCTTT.

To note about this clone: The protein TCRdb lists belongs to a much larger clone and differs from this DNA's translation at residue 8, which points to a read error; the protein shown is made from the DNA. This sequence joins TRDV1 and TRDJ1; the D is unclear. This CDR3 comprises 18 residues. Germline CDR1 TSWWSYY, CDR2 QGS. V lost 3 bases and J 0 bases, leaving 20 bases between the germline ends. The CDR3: CALGDRTRGRRYTDKLIF. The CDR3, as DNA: TGTGCTCTTGGGGACCGTACTAGGGGTCGAAGATACACCGATAAACTCATCTTT.

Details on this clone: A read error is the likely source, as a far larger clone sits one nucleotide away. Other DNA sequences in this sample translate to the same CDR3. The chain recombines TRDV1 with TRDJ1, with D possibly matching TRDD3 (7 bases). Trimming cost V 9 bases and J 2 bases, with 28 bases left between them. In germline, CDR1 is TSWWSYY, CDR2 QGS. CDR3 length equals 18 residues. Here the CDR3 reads CALANRDTQPWWTDKLIF. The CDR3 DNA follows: TGTGCTCTCGCAAATAGGGATACTCAACCTTGGTGGACCGATAAACTCATCTTT.

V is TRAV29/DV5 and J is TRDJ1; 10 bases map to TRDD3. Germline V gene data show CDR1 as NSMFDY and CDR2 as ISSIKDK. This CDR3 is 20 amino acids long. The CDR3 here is CSAISGVRVLGDSYTDKLIF. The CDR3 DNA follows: TGTTCCGCCATCAGCGGAGTCAGGGTACTGGGGGATTCGTACACCGATAAACTCATCTTT. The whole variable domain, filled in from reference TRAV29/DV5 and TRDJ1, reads DQQVKQNSPSLSVQEGRISILNCDYTNSMFDYFLWYKKYPAEGPTFLISISSIKDKNEDGRFTVFLNKSAKHLSLHIVPSQPGDSAVYFCSAISGVRVLGDSYTDKLIFGKGTRVTVEP.

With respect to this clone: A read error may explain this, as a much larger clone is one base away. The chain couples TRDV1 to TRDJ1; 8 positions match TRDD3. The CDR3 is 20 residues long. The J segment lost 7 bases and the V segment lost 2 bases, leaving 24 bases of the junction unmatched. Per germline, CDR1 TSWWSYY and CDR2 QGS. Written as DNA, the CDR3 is TGTGCTCTTGGGGAATTTTGGCGTCTGAGGGATACGCGTAGCAGGGCTAAACTCATCTTT. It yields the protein CALGEFWRLRDTRSRAKLIF.

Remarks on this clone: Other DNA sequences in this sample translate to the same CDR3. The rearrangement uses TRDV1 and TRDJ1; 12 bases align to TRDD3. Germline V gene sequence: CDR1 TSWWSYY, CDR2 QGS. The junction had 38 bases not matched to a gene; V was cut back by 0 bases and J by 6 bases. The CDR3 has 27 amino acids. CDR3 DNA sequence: TGTGCTCTTGGGGAACTCGTAGGTCTACGATCGGGTACTGGGGGATACAATCGAAAATGGGGCCCCAATAAACTCATCTTT. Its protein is CALGELVGLRSGTGGYNRKWGPNKLIF.

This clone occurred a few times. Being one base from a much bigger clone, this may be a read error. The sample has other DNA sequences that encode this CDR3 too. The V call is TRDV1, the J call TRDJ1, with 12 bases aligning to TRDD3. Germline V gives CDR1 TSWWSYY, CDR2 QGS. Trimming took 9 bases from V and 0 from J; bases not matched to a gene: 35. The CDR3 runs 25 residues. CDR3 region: CALATSLTGGYNPQRKHSYTDKLIF. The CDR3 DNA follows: TGTGCTCTCGCGACTTCCCTTACTGGGGGATACAACCCACAAAGGAAACACTCCTACACCGATAAACTCATCTTT.

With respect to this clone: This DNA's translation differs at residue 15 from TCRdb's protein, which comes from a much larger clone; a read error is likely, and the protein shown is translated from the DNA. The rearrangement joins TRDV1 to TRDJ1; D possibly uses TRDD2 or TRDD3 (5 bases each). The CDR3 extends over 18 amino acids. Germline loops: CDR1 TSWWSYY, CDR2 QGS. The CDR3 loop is CALGGRLRGGGRSDILIF. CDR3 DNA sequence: TGTGCTCTTGGGGGACGCCTTCGCGGAGGGGGTAGGTCCGATATACTCATCTTT.

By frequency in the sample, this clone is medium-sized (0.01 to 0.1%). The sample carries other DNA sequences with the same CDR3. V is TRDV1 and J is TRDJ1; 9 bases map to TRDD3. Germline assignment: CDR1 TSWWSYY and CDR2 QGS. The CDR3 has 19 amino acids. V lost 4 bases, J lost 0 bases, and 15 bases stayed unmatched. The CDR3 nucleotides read TGTGCTCTTGGGGGTCTCCCCCGGGGATACGTAGGGTACACCGATAAACTCATCTTT. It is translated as CALGGLPRGYVGYTDKLIF.

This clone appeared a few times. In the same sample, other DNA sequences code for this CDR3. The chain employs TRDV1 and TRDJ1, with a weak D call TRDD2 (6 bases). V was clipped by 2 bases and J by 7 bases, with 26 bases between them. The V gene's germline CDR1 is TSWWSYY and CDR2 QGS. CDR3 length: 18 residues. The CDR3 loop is CALGESVPRRPPTVKLIF. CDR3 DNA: TGTGCTCTTGGGGAATCCGTCCCTCGCAGGCCTCCTACTGTTAAACTCATCTTT.

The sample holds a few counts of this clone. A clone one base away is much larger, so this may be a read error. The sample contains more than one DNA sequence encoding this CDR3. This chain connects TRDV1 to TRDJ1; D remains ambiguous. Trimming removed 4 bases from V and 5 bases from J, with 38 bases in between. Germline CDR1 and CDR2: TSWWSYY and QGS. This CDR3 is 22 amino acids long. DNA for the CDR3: TGTGCTCTTGGGGCCGGTTACCGTAGGAAGCCGACAGTCGGGACGCCATCGGATAAACTCATCTTT. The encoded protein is CALGAGYRRKPTVGTPSDKLIF.

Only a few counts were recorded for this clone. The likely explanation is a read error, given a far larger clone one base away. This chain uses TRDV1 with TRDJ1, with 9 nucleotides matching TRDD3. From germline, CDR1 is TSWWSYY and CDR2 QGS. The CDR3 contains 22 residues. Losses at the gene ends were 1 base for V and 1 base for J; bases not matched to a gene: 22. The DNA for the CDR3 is TGTGCTCTTGGGGAACAGTCGTACTGGGGGACCCTAAAGCTAAAGGGCACCGATAAACTCATCTTT. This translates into CALGEQSYWGTLKLKGTDKLIF.

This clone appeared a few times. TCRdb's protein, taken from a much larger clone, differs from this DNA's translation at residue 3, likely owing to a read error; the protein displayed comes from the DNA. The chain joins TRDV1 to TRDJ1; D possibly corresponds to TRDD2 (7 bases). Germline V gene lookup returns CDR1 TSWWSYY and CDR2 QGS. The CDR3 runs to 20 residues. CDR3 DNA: TGTGCTCCTGGGGAGCCTTCTTCCCGTCGGTCCTTCCTCTTGACTTCTCCACTCATCTTT. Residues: CAPGEPSSRRSFLLTSPLIF.

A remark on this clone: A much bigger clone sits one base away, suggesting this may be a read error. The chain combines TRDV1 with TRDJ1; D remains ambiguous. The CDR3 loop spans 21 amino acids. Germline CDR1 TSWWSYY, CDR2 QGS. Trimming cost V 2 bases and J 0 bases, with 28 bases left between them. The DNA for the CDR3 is TGTGCTCTTGGGGAAAATATCTACGCGGGGCTACGTAGATCGTACACCGATAAACTCATCTTT. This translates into CALGENIYAGLRRSYTDKLIF.

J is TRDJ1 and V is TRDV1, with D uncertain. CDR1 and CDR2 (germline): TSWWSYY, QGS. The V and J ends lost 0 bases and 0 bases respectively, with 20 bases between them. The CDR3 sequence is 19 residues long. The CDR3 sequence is CALGELYRRFSKYTDKLIF. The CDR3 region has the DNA TGTGCTCTTGGGGAACTCTACCGGAGGTTTTCTAAATACACCGATAAACTCATCTTT.

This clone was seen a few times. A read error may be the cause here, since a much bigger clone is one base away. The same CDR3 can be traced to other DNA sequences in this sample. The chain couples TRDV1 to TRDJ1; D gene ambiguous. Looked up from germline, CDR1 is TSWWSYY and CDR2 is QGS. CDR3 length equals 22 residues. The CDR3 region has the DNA TGTGCTCTTGGGGAACTACGAGGACTTGCATCTACAAGAAGTAGAGGAACCGATAAGCTCATCTTT. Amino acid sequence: CALGELRGLASTRSRGTDKLIF.

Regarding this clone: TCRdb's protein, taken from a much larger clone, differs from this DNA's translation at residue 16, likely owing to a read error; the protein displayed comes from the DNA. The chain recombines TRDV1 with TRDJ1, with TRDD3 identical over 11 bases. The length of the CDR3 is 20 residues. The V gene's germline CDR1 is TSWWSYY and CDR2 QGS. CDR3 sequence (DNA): TGTGCTCTTGGCGCCCCTATCCGGTGGGTGGGGGATACGGGCACCGGTAAACTCATCTTT. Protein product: CALGAPIRWVGDTGTGKLIF.

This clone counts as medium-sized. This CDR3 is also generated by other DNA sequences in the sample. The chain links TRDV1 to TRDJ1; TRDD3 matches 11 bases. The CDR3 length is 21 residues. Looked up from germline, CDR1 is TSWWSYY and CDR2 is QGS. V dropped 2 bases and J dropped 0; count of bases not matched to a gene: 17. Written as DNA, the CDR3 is TGTGCTCTTGGGGAATTCTTCCTACGGTCTGGGGGATACCGGTACACCGATAAACTCATCTTT. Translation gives CALGEFFLRSGGYRYTDKLIF.

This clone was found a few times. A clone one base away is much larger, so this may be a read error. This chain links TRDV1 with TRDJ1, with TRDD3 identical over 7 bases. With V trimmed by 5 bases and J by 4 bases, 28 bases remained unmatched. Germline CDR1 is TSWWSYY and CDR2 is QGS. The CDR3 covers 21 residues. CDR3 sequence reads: CALGLLAPHSTGVRGSDKLIF. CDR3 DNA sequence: TGTGCTCTTGGGCTACTGGCCCCCCACAGTACTGGGGTACGCGGGAGCGATAAACTCATCTTT.